This is a list of T cell receptor beta chains from one sample in a study of blood T cell repertoires in COVID-19. Sequenced by immunoSEQ multiplex PCR; TCRdb stores in-frame clones only, minus some. The data show hundreds of thousands of clones, with under 90% seen just once and 2.5% to 3.5% held by the top ten. Input material: PBMCs or T cells enriched from blood (not recorded which). The receptors were gathered from a woman between 45 and 60 years old who had been exposed to COVID-19. Each CDR3 is given with its conserved first and last residue. Fields, in order: J gene, V gene, clone size, D gene, CDR3 DNA, CDR3 protein. D genes are given only for firm matches. Some rows have no size entry. The others give once, few or many, or a class for an expanded clone.

>TRBJ2-5|TRBV5-4|.|TRBD2
TGTGCCAGCACCGAACTAGCGGGGAGAGAGACCCAGTACTTC
CASTELAGRETQYF
>TRBJ1-2|TRBV4-1|.|.
TGCGCCAGCAGTCAACAGGGATGGGGCTACACCTTC
CASSQQGWGYTF
>TRBJ2-5|TRBV10-3|.|TRBD2
TGTGCCATCAGTGTTAGCGGGGGGATACAAGAGACCCAGTACTTC
CAISVSGGIQETQYF
>TRBJ2-2|TRBV5-1|.|.
TGCGCCAGCACTCAACGGACCGGGGAGCTGTTTTTT
CASTQRTGELFF
>TRBJ2-5|TRBV5-4|.|.
TGTGCCAGCTCCCTCAGGGCGGGGGCACAAGAGACCCAGTACTTC
CASSLRAGAQETQYF
>TRBJ1-1|TRBV30|.|.
TGTGCCTGGAGTCTTCCGGGAATAAGCGCTGAAGCTTTCTTT
CAWSLPGISAEAFF
>TRBJ2-7|TRBV3-1/TRBV3-2|.|.
TGTGCCAGCAGCCAAGAATGGACACCTTACGAGCAGTACTTC
CASSQEWTPYEQYF
>TRBJ1-6|TRBV5-8|once|TRBD1
TGTGCCAGCAGCCGGGACAGGGTACACACCCTCCACTTT
CASSRDRVHTLHF
>TRBJ1-6|TRBV7-9|.|TRBD1
TGTGCCAGCAGCCAGCAGACAGGGGACTCACCCCTCCACTTT
CASSQQTGDSPLHF
>TRBJ2-7|TRBV2|.|TRBD1
TGTGCCAGCAGTGAGGCGGCGGACAGGGCCCACTACGAGCAGTACTTC
CASSEAADRAHYEQYF
>TRBJ2-3|TRBV5-6|.|TRBD2
TGTGCCAGCAGGCGGGGAGCGGGGACCACAGATACGCAGTATTTT
CASRRGAGTTDTQYF
>TRBJ1-5|TRBV28|.|TRBD1
TGTGCCAGCATGACCGCGGACAGGGGAATTAGTCAGCCCCAGCATTTT
CASMTADRGISQPQHF
>TRBJ1-6|TRBV2|.|TRBD1
TGTGCCAGCAGTGAAGCATATGACAGGGGGTTGAATTCACCCCTCCACTTT
CASSEAYDRGLNSPLHF
>TRBJ1-4|TRBV7-2|.|TRBD1
TGTGCCAGCAGCTTGACAGGGGGGACTAATGAAAAACTGTTTTTT
CASSLTGGTNEKLFF
>TRBJ2-2|TRBV11-3|few|.
TGTGCCAGCAGCTTTGGGACTTGGAACACCGGGGAGCTGTTTTTT
CASSFGTWNTGELFF
>TRBJ1-6|TRBV5-6|.|.
TGTGCCAGCAGCAGGGACTCTTCACCCCTCCACTTT
CASSRDSSPLHF
>TRBJ1-2|TRBV7-9|.|TRBD1
TGTGCCAGCAGCTGGGGGTGGGACAGCAACTATGGCTACACCTTC
CASSWGWDSNYGYTF
>TRBJ2-7|TRBV7-8|.|TRBD2
TGTGCCAGCAGCTTTAGACTAGCGGCTTACGAGCAGTACTTC
CASSFRLAAYEQYF
>TRBJ1-2|TRBV5-1|.|.
TGCGCCAGCAGCTTGACAGCTAACTATGGCTACACCTTC
CASSLTANYGYTF
>TRBJ2-3|TRBV4-1|.|TRBD2
TGCGCCAGCAGCCACCTAGCGGGGAGCACAGATACGCAGTATTTT
CASSHLAGSTDTQYF
>TRBJ1-2|TRBV5-6|.|.
TGTGCCAGCAGCTTCGGGAGAAACTATGGCTACACCTTC
CASSFGRNYGYTF
>TRBJ1-4|TRBV5-1|.|TRBD1
TGCGCCAGCAGCCCGGGACAGGGGGCGCCTAATGAAAAACTGTTTTTT
CASSPGQGAPNEKLFF
>TRBJ1-2|TRBV5-6|few|.
TGTGCCAGTTACTATGATTCGGCAAGGGAGGATGGCTACACCTTC
CASYYDSAREDGYTF
>TRBJ2-7|TRBV3-1/TRBV3-2|few|.
TGTGCCAGCAGCCAAGCCGACAGGATCTACGAGCAGTACTTC
CASSQADRIYEQYF
>TRBJ1-3|TRBV28|.|TRBD1
TGTGCCAGCAGTACGGGACAGGAGAGCTCTGGAAACACCATATATTTT
CASSTGQESSGNTIYF
>TRBJ1-1|TRBV5-1|.|TRBD1
TGCGCCAGCAGCCCAAGGACAGGGGTGAACACTGAAGCTTTCTTT
CASSPRTGVNTEAFF
>TRBJ2-1|TRBV19|.|TRBD2
TGTGCCAGTAAACGTGGGGGGGTTGATGAGCAGTTCTTC
CASKRGGVDEQFF
>TRBJ2-5|TRBV9|.|TRBD2
TGTGCCAGCAACCCAGGCACAGCGGGGGGGCGGGAGACCCAGTACTTC
CASNPGTAGGRETQYF
>TRBJ2-2|TRBV5-4|.|.
TGTGCCAGCAGCCCTTTTCAGGGGTCGAACACCGGGGAGCTGTTTTTT
CASSPFQGSNTGELFF
>TRBJ1-6|TRBV27|.|TRBD1
TGTGCCAGCAGAGAGGCCGTTGCGGGACAGATTAATTCACCCCTCCACTTT
CASREAVAGQINSPLHF
>TRBJ1-2|TRBV5-6|.|.
TGTGCCAGCAGATACGGTCGTTCGTATGGCTACACCTTC
CASRYGRSYGYTF
>TRBJ1-2|TRBV6-5|.|TRBD1
TGTGCCAGCAGTTACACAGGGGCCGGGGGCTACACCTTC
CASSYTGAGGYTF
>TRBJ2-2|TRBV9|.|TRBD2
TGTGCCAGCAGCGTAGCTATTGCGGGGGGCCGGAACACCGGGGAGCTGTTTTTT
CASSVAIAGGRNTGELFF
>TRBJ2-1|TRBV24-1|.|.
TGTGCCACCAGTGATTTGAGGCAGGGCGTCATCAATGAGCAGTTCTTC
CATSDLRQGVINEQFF
>TRBJ2-7|TRBV30|.|.
TGTGCCTGGAGTTCAGTCACCAGCGAGCAGTACTTC
CAWSSVTSEQYF
>TRBJ2-3|TRBV19|.|TRBD2
TGTGCCAGTAGTCCGCGACTAGCGGATAGCACAGATACGCAGTATTTT
CASSPRLADSTDTQYF
>TRBJ2-5|TRBV19|.|.
TGTGCCAGCTCGAGGGTGGGCAAAGAGACCCAGTACTTC
CASSRVGKETQYF
>TRBJ2-5|TRBV6-5|.|.
TGTGCCAGCAGTTTGTGGAACCAGGGGGAGACCCAGTACTTC
CASSLWNQGETQYF
>TRBJ2-2|TRBV28|.|.
TGTGCCAGCAGAGGAGCGGGGAACACCGGGGAGCTGTTTTTT
CASRGAGNTGELFF
>TRBJ1-2|TRBV30|.|.
TGTGCCTGGAGTAGGACAGTCTATGGCTACACCTTC
CAWSRTVYGYTF
>TRBJ1-6|TRBV7-9|.|.
TGTGCCAGCAGCTTAACAACAAAACAGGGAAGCTGGTCACCCCTCCACTTT
CASSLTTKQGSWSPLHF
>TRBJ2-1|TRBV5-1|once|TRBD2
TGCGCCAGCAGCTTCGGGGGGGCCTCATACAATGAGCAGTTCTTC
CASSFGGASYNEQFF